The next 28 T cell receptor beta chains were all read from a single sample in a study of CD8+CD57+ T cells in acquired aplastic anemia. Genomic DNA was employed as the template in profiling TCR beta VDJ and CDR3. TCRdb recomputed calls from the reads with MiXCR, one row per CDR3 protein. This sample has 170,000 or so distinct CDR3 sequences, with roughly 63% found just once. Patients included in sequencing had previously demonstrated CD8+CD57+ cell expansion by flow cytometry. What was sequenced was sorted CD4+, CD8+, or CD8+CD57+ T cells (not recorded which) from PBMCs. All receptors derive from a human donor with aplastic anemia.

The CDR3 reads CASSLADRDTQYF. The CDR3 DNA sequence: TGTGCCAGCAGCTTAGCAGACAGGGATACGCAGTATTTT. The chain uses TRBV7-9 and TRBJ2-3; D is possibly TRBD1 (6 bases). V lost 0 bases and J 6 bases, leaving 7 bases between the germline ends. The CDR3 runs to 13 residues. Germline CDR1 is SEHNR and CDR2 is FQNEAQ (reference sequence).

As regards this clonotype: No DNA is shown, since the ends of the CDR3 on it are uncertain; the CDR3 is the one TCRdb lists. The chain joins TRBV10-3 to TRBJ1-2; TRBD1 was called by the table and not checked on the DNA. The CDR3 is 24 amino acids in total, end residues counted. CDR1 ENHRY and CDR2 SYGVKD come from the germline V gene. CDR3 loop: CAISDSGFYLCAWSFGTANYGYTF.

This chain connects TRBV20-1 to TRBJ2-7; 12 nucleotides match TRBD2. This CDR3 has 16 amino acids. Germline CDR1 is DFQATT and CDR2 is SNEGSKA (reference sequence). Trimming cost V 1 base and J 4 bases; bases outside gene matches: 8. CDR3 in DNA: TGCAGTGCTAGAGTCCCCCCCACTAGCGGGAGGTACGAGCAGTACTTC. It yields the protein CSARVPPTSGRYEQYF.

This clonotype has ten or more counts. The genes are TRBV12-3 or TRBV12-4 and TRBJ2-7, with TRBD2 as a possible D gene (6 bases). The V end was cut by 5 bases, the J end by 6 bases, with 8 bases between. The CDR3 runs 11 residues. The CDR3 DNA sequence: TGTGCCAGCAGTACGGGGGTCGAGCAGTACTTC. Translation gives CASSTGVEQYF.

This clonotype was observed many times. The gene calls are TRBV2 and TRBJ1-6; D is perhaps TRBD1 (6 bases). Per germline, CDR1 SNHLY and CDR2 FYNNEI. The germline V and J ends were trimmed by 3 bases and 7 bases, with 10 bases remaining between them. CDR3 length equals 14 residues. CDR3 residues: CASSDRGTNSPLHF. Here the CDR3 DNA reads TGTGCCAGCAGTGATCGGGGGACAAATTCACCCCTCCACTTT.

This chain links TRBV6-4 with TRBJ1-5; weak D call: TRBD1 (5 bases). The CDR3 is 15 amino acids. Germline V lookup: CDR1 MRHNA, CDR2 SNTAGT. Trimming removed 2 bases at V and 8 bases at J, with 16 bases between. CDR3 coding DNA: TGTGCCAGCAGTGACGTAGGGGTCACCGGGGAGCCCCAGCATTTT. It is translated as CASSDVGVTGEPQHF.

This clonotype was counted ten times or more. The V and J genes are TRBV2 and TRBJ2-4; D is tentatively TRBD1 or TRBD2 (5 bases each). There are 16 residues in the CDR3. V lost 1 base and J lost 0, with 10 bases in between. Germline V gene sequence: CDR1 SNHLY, CDR2 FYNNEI. The CDR3 spells CASSEGGNIAKNIQYF. Written as DNA, the CDR3 is TGTGCCAGCAGTGAAGGGGGGAACATAGCCAAAAACATTCAGTACTTC.

This clonotype appeared many times. The chain couples TRBV5-8 to TRBJ1-5; D unclear. CDR3 length equals 14 residues. CDR1 SGHTS and CDR2 YDEGEE come from the germline V gene. Trimming took off 4 bases at V and 4 bases at J, with 12 bases between the two ends. The CDR3 reads CASSDIQVNQPQHF. CDR3 coding DNA: TGTGCCAGCAGCGATATTCAAGTAAATCAGCCCCAGCATTTT. Drawing the rest from reference TRBV5-8 and TRBJ1-5, the complete variable domain is EAGVTQSPTHLIKTRGQQATLRCSPISGHTSVYWYQQALGLGLQFLLWYDEGEERNRGNFPPRFSGRQFPNYSSELNVNALELEDSALYLCASSDIQVNQPQHFGDGTRLSIL.

V gene TRBV20-1 combines with J gene TRBJ1-2; 8 bases are shared with TRBD1. Trimming removed 0 bases from V and 5 bases from J; junction bases left unmatched: 8. Germline V gene data show CDR1 as DFQATT and CDR2 as SNEGSKA (reference sequence). The CDR3 loop spans 15 amino acids. Here the CDR3 reads CSARDPDRGNYGYTF. The CDR3 bases are TGCAGTGCTAGAGATCCCGACAGGGGTAATTATGGCTACACCTTC.

The chain links TRBV19 to TRBJ1-6; possible D gene TRBD1, 6 bases. The CDR3 loop spans 15 amino acids. The germline V gene has CDR1 LNHDA and CDR2 SQIVND (reference sequence). V lost 3 bases and J 8 bases, leaving 14 bases between the germline ends. The CDR3 region is CASSIQGSGDSPLHF. Here the CDR3 DNA reads TGTGCCAGTAGTATTCAGGGGTCTGGTGATTCACCCCTCCACTTT.

V is TRBV12-3 or TRBV12-4 and J is TRBJ2-7; D is possibly TRBD1 (5 bases). The V and J ends lost 3 bases and 2 bases respectively, with 11 bases between them. The CDR3 covers 14 residues. The CDR3 nucleotides are TGTGCCAGCAGTTTTTCAGGGATCGCCTACGAGCAGTACTTC. Encoded protein: CASSFSGIAYEQYF.

J is TRBJ1-1 and V is TRBV7-3; D is uncertain. CDR1 is SGHTA and CDR2 is FQGTGA in the germline V gene. The CDR3 covers 13 residues. Trimming took off 6 bases at V and 0 bases at J, with 8 bases between the two ends. The CDR3 nucleotides are TGTGCCAGCAGTGAAAGGCTGAACACTGAAGCTTTCTTT. Translated: CASSERLNTEAFF.

Regarding this clonotype: This could be a read error, since a much larger clone is one nucleotide away. The chain couples TRBV4-3 to TRBJ1-2; 7 bases align to TRBD1. CDR3 length equals 15 residues. Germline values: CDR1 LGHNA, CDR2 YSLEER. Here the CDR3 DNA reads TGCGACAGCAGCCTTAACAGAGGGGGCGTCTATGGCTACACCTTC. Translated: CDSSLNRGGVYGYTF.

V is TRBV7-2 and J is TRBJ1-3; D unclear. V lost 5 bases and J lost 4, with 6 bases in between. Germline assignment: CDR1 SGHTA and CDR2 FQGNSA. The CDR3 has 12 residues. CDR3: CASSPQGNTIYF. The CDR3 DNA sequence: TGTGCCAGCAGCCCCCAAGGAAACACCATATATTTT.

This clonotype was detected many times. The chain uses TRBV5-8 and TRBJ2-5; possible D gene TRBD2, 6 bases. Trimming shortened V by 2 bases and J by 3 bases, and 17 bases separated the two germline ends. Germline V lookup: CDR1 SGHTS, CDR2 YDEGEE. This CDR3 region has 16 residues. The DNA of the CDR3 is TGTGCCAGCAGCTTTGATCGGGGGAACCAAAAAGAGACCCAGTACTTC. It is translated as CASSFDRGNQKETQYF.

This clonotype was picked up many times. The J gene is TRBJ1-5, the V gene TRBV4-1, with 9 bases identical to TRBD1. The J segment lost 2 bases and the V segment lost 0 bases, leaving 2 bases of the junction unmatched. This CDR3 spans 16 amino acids. Germline loops: CDR1 MGHRA, CDR2 YSYEKL. The CDR3 is CASSQDRTGGNQPQHF. The CDR3, as DNA: TGCGCCAGCAGCCAAGATAGGACAGGGGGCAATCAGCCCCAGCATTTT.

This clonotype was seen a handful of times. The rearrangement uses TRBV7-8 and TRBJ1-5; tentatively, D is TRBD1 (5 bases). Germline loops: CDR1 SGHVS, CDR2 FQNEAQ. Trimming stripped 8 bases from V and 2 bases from J, with 22 bases between. The CDR3 has 17 residues. The CDR3 coding sequence is TGTGCCAGCGGGGAGATGGCAGGGTCAGATGGCAATCAGCCCCAGCATTTT. It is translated as CASGEMAGSDGNQPQHF.

This clonotype was found many times. The V gene is TRBV20-1, the J gene TRBJ1-2, with TRBD1 matching 7 bases. CDR3 size: 14 residues. Germline CDR1 is DFQATT and CDR2 is SNEGSKA (reference sequence). V lost 3 bases and J lost 0; bases outside the gene matches: 4. The CDR3 nucleotides read TGCAGTGCTAGGGACAGGCCGTCTAACTATGGCTACACCTTC. Translating it yields CSARDRPSNYGYTF.

This chain connects TRBV7-2 to TRBJ2-2; 9 nucleotides line up with TRBD1. There are 12 residues in the CDR3. CDR1 is SGHTA, CDR2 FQGNSA, per germline. V dropped 6 bases and J dropped 7; count of bases not matched to a gene: 0. The CDR3 region is CASRTGGGELFF. The DNA for the CDR3 is TGTGCCAGCAGGACAGGGGGCGGGGAGCTGTTTTTT.

This chain links TRBV5-1 with TRBJ2-2; TRBD1 aligns across 9 bases. The V and J ends lost 10 bases and 8 bases, in that order; junction bases with no gene match: 18. Looked up from germline, CDR1 is SGHRS and CDR2 is YFSETQ. This CDR3 is built from 16 residues. The DNA for the CDR3 is TGCGCCTCCCCCGGCGGGACAGGGAAATTGGGGGGGGAGCTGTTTTTT. Its translation: CASPGGTGKLGGELFF.

This clonotype appeared many times. In nucleotides, the CDR3 is TGTGCCAGCAGTCTGGTTGACTCCTATAATTCACCCCTCCACTTT. Translated, it gives CASSLVDSYNSPLHF. The chain combines TRBV2 with TRBJ1-6; D gene unclear. The V end was cut by 5 bases, the J end by 0 bases, with 8 bases between. The CDR3 loop spans 15 amino acids. Per germline, CDR1 SNHLY and CDR2 FYNNEI.

The rearrangement uses TRBV7-9 and TRBJ2-3; D not certain. Germline V gene sequence: CDR1 SEHNR, CDR2 FQNEAQ (reference sequence). The V gene lost 3 bases and the J gene lost 6 bases, with 10 bases spanning the gap. The CDR3 has 13 amino acids. This CDR3 is CASSLSSSDTQYF. The CDR3 coding sequence is TGTGCCAGCAGCTTGTCGTCCAGCGATACGCAGTATTTT. The whole variable domain, remainder taken from reference TRBV7-9 and TRBJ2-3, is DTGVSQNPRHKITKRGQNVTFRCDPISEHNRLYWYRQTLGQGPEFLTYFQNEAQLEKSRLLSDRFSAERPKGSFSTLEIQRTEQGDSAMYLCASSLSSSDTQYFGPGTRLTVL.

V gene TRBV24-1 combines with J gene TRBJ2-1; possible D gene TRBD1, 6 bases. The germline CDR1 and CDR2 sequences are KGHDR and SFDVKD. There are 14 residues in the CDR3. Trimming took 4 bases from V and 4 from J, leaving 10 bases between them. CDR3 amino acids: CATSEYGQYNEQFF. The CDR3 region has the DNA TGTGCCACCAGTGAATATGGACAGTACAATGAGCAGTTCTTC.

The V gene is TRBV20-1, the J gene TRBJ2-1; 7 bases are a match to TRBD2. The CDR3 runs 14 residues. The junction had 7 bases not matched to a gene; V was cut back by 5 bases and J by 3 bases. CDR1 and CDR2 from the germline V gene are DFQATT and SNEGSKA (reference sequence). The CDR3 protein is CSAETSFYYNEQFF. The CDR3 DNA sequence: TGCAGTGCTGAGACTAGCTTCTACTACAATGAGCAGTTCTTC.

The V gene is TRBV5-1, the J gene TRBJ2-5, with TRBD1 matching 11 bases. J gave up 5 bases and V 4 bases, and 7 bases lay outside the gene matches. The CDR3 runs 15 residues. The germline V gene encodes CDR1 SGHRS and CDR2 YFSETQ. CDR3 sequence: CASSDADRGLETQYF. The CDR3 nucleotides read TGCGCCAGCAGCGACGCGGACAGGGGGCTGGAGACCCAGTACTTC.

This clonotype was seen repeatedly, ten times or more. V is TRBV6-1 and J is TRBJ2-3, with 9 bases lining up with TRBD1. CDR3 length: 14 amino acids. CDR1 MNHNS and CDR2 SASEGT come from the germline V gene. V was pared by 7 bases and J by 2 bases, with 4 bases of the junction left unmatched. The CDR3 nucleotides are TGTGCCAGCACTGGACAGGGGCACACAGATACGCAGTATTTT. This encodes CASTGQGHTDTQYF.

This clonotype was seen only once. This chain joins TRBV20-1 and TRBJ2-3; weak D call: TRBD1 (5 bases). This CDR3 is 16 amino acids long. Trimming took 6 bases from V and 1 from J, leaving 20 bases between them. From germline, CDR1 is DFQATT and CDR2 SNEGSKA (reference sequence). CDR3 sequence: CSALQEKGPGTDTQYF. CDR3 bases: TGCAGTGCCCTTCAGGAGAAGGGGCCGGGCACAGATACGCAGTATTTT.

This sequence joins TRBV6-2 or TRBV6-3 and TRBJ1-1, with 9 bases matching TRBD1. Germline V gene lookup returns CDR1 MNHEY and CDR2 SVGEGT. The CDR3 totals 17 residues. The J segment lost 0 bases and the V segment lost 2 bases, leaving 7 bases of the junction unmatched. CDR3: CASSYEGDRVLNTEAFF. DNA of the CDR3: TGTGCCAGCAGTTACGAGGGGGACAGGGTCTTGAACACTGAAGCTTTCTTT.